The 4 T cell receptor beta chains presented below share a single source sample, sequenced in a study of shared clonotypes between healthy human individuals. Sequenced by immunoSEQ multiplex PCR; TCRdb stores in-frame clones only, minus some. The sample holds under 2,000,000 clones, about 95% seen once. Selected positively for CCR7 and CD45RO-negative, naive CD8 cells excluded terminally differentiated effector memory CD45RA+ cells. Input material: naive CD8+ T cells sorted from blood. Receptors originate from a man aged 18 to 29 in good health.

The chain uses TRBV2 and TRBJ2-1; 11 bases line up with TRBD2. Germline V CDR1 and CDR2: SNHLY, FYNNEI. The CDR3 sequence is 15 residues long. Trimming took 6 bases from V and 3 from J; bases not matched to a gene: 4. The CDR3 spells CASRASGGLYNEQFF. CDR3 DNA: TGTGCCAGCAGGGCTAGCGGGGGGCTCTACAATGAGCAGTTCTTC.

V usage is TRBV9 and J usage is TRBJ1-3, with TRBD1 matching over 7 bases. The CDR3 covers 13 residues. Germline CDR1 reads SGDLS; CDR2 reads YYNGEE. Losses at the gene ends were 3 bases for V and 8 bases for J; bases not matched to a gene: 5. The chain's CDR3 is CASSGTGLDTIYF. The CDR3 nucleotides read TGTGCCAGCAGCGGGACAGGTTTGGACACCATATATTTT.

The CDR3 sequence: CASSIARVLDGYGYTF. Written as DNA, the CDR3 is TGTGCCAGTAGTATAGCCCGGGTCCTCGACGGATATGGCTACACCTTC. The chain couples TRBV19 to TRBJ1-2; D not certain. The CDR3 has 16 amino acids. The V end was cut by 1 base, the J end by 5 bases, with 17 bases between. Germline V gene lookup returns CDR1 LNHDA and CDR2 SQIVND (reference sequence).

The chain couples TRBV4-1 to TRBJ2-3; D possibly uses TRBD1 or TRBD2 (6 bases each). Trimming shortened V by 1 base and J by 3 bases, and 14 bases separated the two germline ends. The CDR3 totals 16 residues. Germline lookup yields CDR1 MGHRA and CDR2 YSYEKL. The CDR3 loop reads CASSQGGGGGTDTQYF. In nucleotides, the CDR3 is TGCGCCAGCAGCCAAGGAGGAGGAGGGGGGACAGATACGCAGTATTTT.